These 16 T cell receptor beta chains originate from one sample sequenced in a study of CD8 T cells in ankylosing spondylitis. Each CDR3 protein is one row after TCRdb ran MiXCR on the 5' RACE reads. The sample records 250,000 to 300,000 distinct CDR3 sequences, about 18% being singletons. The sample taken for sequencing was blood, either unsorted or a sorted T cell fraction (not recorded which). The receptor source for this set is a male donor with ankylosing spondylitis or in good health (not recorded which).

DNA for the CDR3: TGTGCCAGCAGCTTCGGTGGTGGACCCAATCAGCCCCAGCATTTT. Protein product: CASSFGGGPNQPQHF. The V and J genes are TRBV5-6 and TRBJ1-5; no clear D. Trimming stripped 2 bases from V and 3 bases from J, with 12 bases between. CDR1 and CDR2 (germline): SGHDT, YYEEEE. CDR3 length equals 15 residues.

CDR3: CASSFRQRIEQYF. In DNA form, the CDR3 reads TGTGCCAGCAGCTTTAGACAGCGGATCGAGCAGTACTTC. The chain links TRBV5-6 to TRBJ2-7; D may correspond to TRBD1 or TRBD2 (5 bases each). This CDR3 contains 13 residues. Germline CDR1 SGHDT, CDR2 YYEEEE. The V and J ends lost 2 bases and 6 bases respectively, with 12 bases between them.

This clonotype was observed at least ten times. The chain couples TRBV4-1 to TRBJ2-3, with D unresolved. The CDR3 sequence is 14 residues long. CDR1 and CDR2 from the germline V gene are MGHRA and YSYEKL. V was clipped by 5 bases and J by 0 bases, with 9 bases between them. The CDR3, as DNA: TGCGCCAGCAGCTATAGTTTAAGCACAGATACGCAGTATTTT. Its protein is CASSYSLSTDTQYF.

CDR3 DNA: TGTGCCAGCAGCTTAGATCCCGGACTAGCGGGAGAAGAAGAGACCCAGTACTTC. Its translation: CASSLDPGLAGEEETQYF. The rearrangement uses TRBV11-2 and TRBJ2-5; 13 bases fit TRBD2. The CDR3 length is 18 residues. The V and J ends lost 0 bases and 3 bases, in that order; junction bases with no gene match: 7. CDR1 and CDR2 (germline): SGHAT, FQNNGV.

This chain uses TRBV6-1 with TRBJ2-3; D is undetermined. This CDR3 contains 14 residues. V lost 6 bases and J 3 bases, leaving 13 bases between the germline ends. CDR1 and CDR2 (germline): MNHNS, SASEGT. CDR3 residues: CASRTDDGTDTQYF. The DNA of the CDR3 is TGTGCCAGCAGAACCGATGACGGTACAGATACGCAGTATTTT.

The chain combines TRBV11-2 with TRBJ2-3; 13 bases are shared with TRBD2. Unmatched junction bases numbered 12, after V lost 5 bases and J lost 4 bases. CDR1 SGHAT and CDR2 FQNNGV come from the germline V gene. The CDR3 has 18 amino acids. The CDR3 spells CASSPLLAGGPRSDTQYF. The CDR3 DNA sequence: TGTGCCAGCAGCCCCTTACTAGCGGGAGGGCCTAGGTCAGATACGCAGTATTTT.

V usage is TRBV25-1 and J usage is TRBJ2-3; D tentatively reads TRBD1 or TRBD2 (5 bases each). V dropped 3 bases and J dropped 1 base, with 11 bases sitting between them. Germline CDR1 and CDR2: MGHDK and SYGVNS. This CDR3 is 15 amino acids long. CDR3 DNA sequence: TGTGCCAGCAGTGATCCCGGGACGCGCACAGATACGCAGTATTTT. This sequence encodes CASSDPGTRTDTQYF.

This clonotype was recorded many times. The chain joins TRBV7-9 to TRBJ1-2; 7 bases are shared with TRBD1. The CDR3 is made up of 13 amino acids. V was clipped by 5 bases and J by 7 bases; unmatched bases: 7. The V gene's germline CDR1 is SEHNR and CDR2 FQNEAQ (reference sequence). This CDR3 reads CASSKQGRRGYTF. CDR3 DNA: TGTGCCAGCAGCAAACAGGGGCGGCGTGGCTACACCTTC.

This clonotype was seen more than once but under ten times. J is TRBJ2-7 and V is TRBV5-6; 7 bases fit TRBD1. The germline V gene encodes CDR1 SGHDT and CDR2 YYEEEE. The CDR3 sequence is 13 residues long. The trim removed 3 bases at V and 6 bases at J, leaving 6 bases unmatched. The chain's CDR3 is CASSSGTVFEQYF. The CDR3 DNA reads TGTGCCAGCAGCTCGGGGACAGTTTTCGAGCAGTACTTC. Variable domain in full (rest from reference TRBV5-6 and TRBJ2-7): DAGVTQSPTHLIKTRGQQVTLRCSPKSGHDTVSWYQQALGQGPQFIFQYYEEEERQRGNFPDRFSGHQFPNYSSELNVNALLLGDSALYLCASSSGTVFEQYFGPGTRLTVT.

This clonotype showed up just once. V is TRBV15 and J is TRBJ2-1, with 7 positions matching TRBD2. Per germline, CDR1 LNHNV and CDR2 YYDKDF (reference sequence). With V trimmed by 3 bases and J by 0 bases, 8 bases remained unmatched. CDR3 length: 17 amino acids. CDR3 protein: CATSRMLRDYSYNEQFF. CDR3 in DNA: TGTGCCACCAGCAGGATGCTCCGGGACTACTCCTACAATGAGCAGTTCTTC.

The V gene is TRBV12-3 or TRBV12-4, the J gene TRBJ2-7; D uncertain. V was trimmed by 2 bases and J by 6 bases, leaving 11 bases between them. The CDR3 loop spans 13 amino acids. The CDR3 is CASSLTPPGEQYF. The CDR3 DNA reads as TGTGCCAGCAGTTTAACCCCTCCGGGCGAGCAGTACTTC.

This clonotype has more than one count but fewer than ten. This chain connects TRBV11-1 to TRBJ2-3, with 9 nucleotides matching TRBD2. With 2 bases clipped from V and 6 bases from J, the junction kept 9 bases outside the gene matches. This CDR3 comprises 16 residues. CDR1 is SGHAT, CDR2 FQDESV, per germline (reference sequence). DNA of the CDR3: TGTGCCAGCAGCTTACCCGCGGGAGGGCCGGCGGATACGCAGTATTTT. Translated, it gives CASSLPAGGPADTQYF.

Concerning this clonotype: A clone one base away is much larger, so this may be a read error. This rearrangement joins TRBV12-3 or TRBV12-4 to TRBJ2-2; 12 bases map to TRBD2. CDR3 length: 20 amino acids. The CDR3: CASGLAVASGRAEGTGELFF. Here the CDR3 DNA reads TGTGCCAGCGGTTTAGCGGTCGCTAGCGGGAGGGCCGAGGGCACCGGGGAGCTGTTTTTT.

This clonotype was seen only once. This sequence joins TRBV19 and TRBJ2-1; D is undetermined. The CDR3 sequence is 15 residues long. Trimming took off 2 bases at V and 2 bases at J, with 10 bases between the two ends. Germline V gives CDR1 LNHDA, CDR2 SQIVND (reference sequence). In DNA form, the CDR3 reads TGTGCCAGTAGTATAATCGGTCTCACCTACAATGAGCAGTTCTTC. The encoded protein is CASSIIGLTYNEQFF.

The chain recombines TRBV23-1 with TRBJ2-1; D is possibly TRBD1 (5 bases). TRBV23-1 qualifies as an ORF whose function is uncertain. This CDR3 region has 14 residues. Trimming took off 2 bases at V and 5 bases at J, with 10 bases between the two ends. Here the CDR3 DNA reads TGCGCCAGCAGTCAAGTTCAGACAGACAATGAGCAGTTCTTC. It translates to CASSQVQTDNEQFF.

This clonotype was observed many times. The V gene is TRBV6-6, the J gene TRBJ2-1; D remains ambiguous. This CDR3 contains 13 residues. Germline assignment: CDR1 MNHNY and CDR2 SVGAGI (reference sequence). Trimming shortened V by 1 base and J by 4 bases, and 5 bases separated the two germline ends. In DNA form, the CDR3 reads TGTGCCAGCAGTTACTTGGGATACAATGAGCAGTTCTTC. Amino acid sequence: CASSYLGYNEQFF.